The 22 T cell receptor beta chains below all came from one sample that was sequenced in a study of regulatory T cells in long-lasting Graves disease. In building TCR beta libraries, iRepertoire HTBI primers were used together with Arm-PCR of CDR3 regions. MiXCR, run by TCRdb on the multiplex PCR reads, gives a single entry per CDR3 protein. Of about 400,000 distinct CDR3 sequences in the sample, around a sixth were seen once. This sample's time point: newly diagnosed GD, antithyroid drugs for less than 3 months. Following extraction of RNA from PBMCs, that RNA was used to make the TCR library. Material: peripheral blood mononuclear cells (PBMCs), obtained at new diagnosis, from a patient treated with antithyroid drugs. These receptors all stem from a female donor with Graves disease.

This clonotype appeared a few times. The J gene is TRBJ1-1, the V gene TRBV6-1; D unresolved. Germline V CDR1 and CDR2: MNHNS, SASEGT. V was trimmed by 5 bases and J by 7 bases, leaving 14 bases between them. This CDR3 has 13 residues. CDR3 residues: CASSPLRRFEAFF. In DNA, the CDR3 is TGTGCCAGCAGTCCGCTAAGACGGTTTGAAGCTTTCTTT.

This clonotype was recorded many times. The genes are TRBV6-1 and TRBJ1-2; D gene uncertain. Germline V gene data show CDR1 as MNHNS and CDR2 as SASEGT. Trimming took off 3 bases at V and 3 bases at J, with 2 bases between the two ends. This CDR3 is 11 amino acids long. The DNA for the CDR3 is TGTGCCAGCAGTGACGACTATGGCTACACCTTC. This gives the protein CASSDDYGYTF.

This clonotype was found many times. The rearrangement uses TRBV7-9 and TRBJ2-1; no firm D call. CDR1 SEHNR and CDR2 FQNEAQ come from the germline V gene (reference sequence). V was clipped by 6 bases and J by 5 bases, with 11 bases between them. The CDR3 runs to 13 residues. CDR3 sequence reads: CASRAPRDNEQFF. The CDR3 nucleotides read TGTGCCAGCAGAGCCCCTAGGGACAATGAGCAGTTCTTC.

There are many counts of this clonotype. The chain links TRBV27 to TRBJ2-2; a weak D match, TRBD1 (7 bases). CDR1 and CDR2 from the germline V gene are MNHEY and SMNVEV (reference sequence). The CDR3 contains 17 residues. V lost 4 bases and J lost 1, with 16 bases in between. The chain's CDR3 is CASSSDSGGKNTGELFF. The CDR3 DNA reads TGTGCCAGCAGTTCGGATTCAGGGGGGAAGAACACCGGGGAGCTGTTTTTT.

This clonotype was picked up many times. The chain recombines TRBV10-3 with TRBJ1-1; D is unresolved. V was cut by 0 bases and J by 8 bases, with 13 bases left in between. CDR1 is ENHRY and CDR2 is SYGVKD in the germline V gene. The CDR3 runs to 14 residues. The CDR3 here is CAISESRTSTEAFF. The CDR3 region has the DNA TGTGCCATCAGTGAGTCCCGGACTTCCACCGAAGCTTTCTTT.

This clonotype was picked up many times. The V gene is TRBV28, the J gene TRBJ1-5; 8 bases fit TRBD1. V lost 5 bases, J lost 4 bases, and 7 bases stayed unmatched. This CDR3 is built from 15 residues. Germline CDR1 MDHEN, CDR2 SYDVKM. The CDR3 nucleotides read TGTGCCAGCAGTGACGGACAGGGAGGGAATCAGCCCCAGCATTTT. Translating gives CASSDGQGGNQPQHF.

This clonotype was seen a handful of times. The V call is TRBV6-1, the J call TRBJ1-1, with D unclear. V was clipped by 8 bases and J by 3 bases, with 16 bases between them. This CDR3 spans 14 amino acids. Per germline, CDR1 MNHNS and CDR2 SASEGT. The CDR3 DNA is TGTGCCAGCGGAGTGGACGGTGGGGACACTGAAGCTTTCTTT. This codes for CASGVDGGDTEAFF.

This clonotype was recorded at least ten times. J is TRBJ1-1 and V is TRBV6-1; D is unresolved. The ends were cut back, 6 bases at V and 1 base at J, with 12 bases in the middle. The germline gives CDR1 MNHNS, CDR2 SASEGT. This CDR3 region has 14 residues. This CDR3 reads CASSHGVPNTEAFF. CDR3 sequence (DNA): TGTGCCAGCAGCCACGGGGTGCCGAACACTGAAGCTTTCTTT.

This chain links TRBV7-9 with TRBJ1-2; D remains ambiguous. The CDR3 spans 13 residues. V lost 5 bases and J lost 10, with 17 bases in between. Germline-derived CDR1 and CDR2 are SEHNR and FQNEAQ (reference sequence). The CDR3 DNA follows: TGTGCCAGCAGCCCCGGGCGGATGGCTGACTACACCTTC. This codes for CASSPGRMADYTF. The full variable domain, in which reference TRBV7-9 and TRBJ1-2 provide the parts outside the CDR3, is DTGVSQNPRHKITKRGQNVTFRCDPISEHNRLYWYRQTLGQGPEFLTYFQNEAQLEKSRLLSDRFSAERPKGSFSTLEIQRTEQGDSAMYLCASSPGRMADYTFGSGTRLTVV.

This clonotype appeared a few times. This could be a read error, since a much larger clone is one nucleotide away. The V and J genes are TRBV5-1 and TRBJ2-3; D is undetermined. Germline assignment: CDR1 SGHRS and CDR2 YFSETQ. The CDR3 loop spans 13 amino acids. The CDR3 sequence is CAGSAMGTDTQYF. The CDR3 DNA is TGCGCCGGCAGCGCTATGGGAACAGATACGCAGTATTTT.

This clonotype has ten or more counts. The chain carries TRBV29-1 and TRBJ2-3; 9 bases align to TRBD2. V lost 4 bases and J lost 9; bases outside the gene matches: 11. Per germline, CDR1 SQVTM and CDR2 ANQGSEA. The CDR3 sequence is 14 residues long. CDR3 sequence: CSVGLVREGGTQYF. Written as DNA, the CDR3 is TGCAGCGTTGGGTTAGTGCGGGAGGGGGGCACGCAGTATTTT.

The chain links TRBV30 to TRBJ1-2; 8 bases line up with TRBD1. The CDR3 spans 14 residues. CDR1 and CDR2 from the germline V gene are GTSNPN and SVGIG (reference sequence). The V and J ends lost 6 bases and 6 bases, in that order; junction bases with no gene match: 12. CDR3 bases: TGTGCCTGCCCGAGAACCGGGACAGGCGATGGCTACACCTTC. It translates to CACPRTGTGDGYTF. Using reference TRBV30 and TRBJ1-2 for the parts outside the CDR3, the full variable domain is SQTIHQWPATLVQPVGSPLSLECTVEGTSNPNLYWYRQAAGRGLQLLFYSVGIGQISSEVPQNLSASRPQDRQFILSSKKLLLSDSGFYLCACPRTGTGDGYTFGSGTRLTVV.

This clonotype was seen ten or more times. The chain carries TRBV18 and TRBJ1-1, with 7 bases lining up with TRBD1. V dropped 4 bases and J dropped 4; count of bases not matched to a gene: 0. There are 12 residues in the CDR3. Germline V CDR1 and CDR2: KGHSH, LQKENI. CDR3 sequence reads: CASSRDSTEAFF. CDR3 sequence (DNA): TGTGCCAGCTCACGGGACAGCACTGAAGCTTTCTTT.

At least ten counts were recorded for this clonotype. The CDR3 loop is CASSILPIPFYSGANVLTF. In DNA form, the CDR3 reads TGTGCCAGCAGTATACTTCCCATACCCTTCTACTCTGGGGCCAACGTCCTGACTTTC. The chain combines TRBV11-2 with TRBJ2-6, with unresolved D. The CDR3 is 19 amino acids. Germline V gene sequence: CDR1 SGHAT, CDR2 FQNNGV. The V and J ends lost 6 bases and 0 bases respectively, with 21 bases between them. Full variable domain (rest looked up from reference TRBV11-2 and TRBJ2-6): EAGVAQSPRYKIIEKRQSVAFWCNPISGHATLYWYQQILGQGPKLLIQFQNNGVVDDSQLPKDRFSAERLKGVDSTLKIQPAKLEDSAVYLCASSILPIPFYSGANVLTFGAGSRLTVL.

This clonotype was seen repeatedly, ten times or more. V is TRBV6-1 and J is TRBJ1-1, with 8 bases aligning to TRBD1. Germline V lookup: CDR1 MNHNS, CDR2 SASEGT. The CDR3 runs to 14 residues. The junction had 11 bases not matched to a gene; V was cut back by 10 bases and J by 4 bases. CDR3 amino acids: CAILQGAQGTEAFF. The CDR3 DNA reads TGTGCCATCCTGCAGGGGGCGCAAGGCACTGAAGCTTTCTTT.

The chain couples TRBV4-1 to TRBJ2-2; 7 bases map to TRBD2. Losses at the gene ends were 0 bases for V and 8 bases for J; bases not matched to a gene: 15. The CDR3 is 18 residues long. Germline V lookup: CDR1 MGHRA, CDR2 YSYEKL. CDR3 in amino acids: CASSQDGAGSIPTGELFF. In nucleotides, the CDR3 is TGCGCCAGCAGCCAAGATGGAGCGGGGAGTATCCCGACGGGGGAGCTGTTTTTT.

The chain recombines TRBV29-1 with TRBJ2-5; 10 bases are a match to TRBD2. Germline loops: CDR1 SQVTM, CDR2 ANQGSEA. Trimming took 0 bases from V and 5 from J; bases not matched to a gene: 9. CDR3 length: 16 residues. The CDR3 is CSVEDLGLAGAETQYF. In DNA form, the CDR3 reads TGCAGCGTTGAAGATCTGGGGCTAGCGGGAGCGGAGACCCAGTACTTC.

At least ten counts were recorded for this clonotype. This sequence joins TRBV2 and TRBJ1-2, with 9 nucleotides matching TRBD1. V dropped 6 bases and J dropped 4; count of bases not matched to a gene: 0. The CDR3 loop spans 12 amino acids. Per germline, CDR1 SNHLY and CDR2 FYNNEI. The CDR3 protein is CASRDRGYGYTF. CDR3 bases: TGTGCCAGCAGGGACAGGGGCTATGGCTACACCTTC.

This clonotype was seen a handful of times. This chain connects TRBV3-1 to TRBJ2-4; no reliable D call. CDR3 length: 14 amino acids. The germline CDR1 and CDR2 sequences are LGHDT and YNNKEL (reference sequence). V shed 2 bases and J shed 3 bases, with 8 bases lying between them. The CDR3 bases are TGTGCCAGCAGCCAAAATATTGACAAAAACATTCAGTACTTC. It yields the protein CASSQNIDKNIQYF.

This clonotype was recorded many times. The chain is built from TRBV20-1 and TRBJ2-7; the match to TRBD1 covers 10 bases. CDR3 length: 16 residues. Germline CDR1 reads DFQATT; CDR2 reads SNEGSKA (reference sequence). J lost 6 bases, V lost 2 bases, and 13 bases had no gene match. This CDR3 reads CSARTRQGANEVEQYF. For the CDR3, the DNA is TGCAGTGCTAGAACCCGACAGGGGGCGAATGAAGTCGAGCAGTACTTC.

This clonotype was observed many times. The chain has TRBV28 and TRBJ2-7, with a tentative D call TRBD2 (5 bases). Germline V gene sequence: CDR1 MDHEN, CDR2 SYDVKM. V was pared by 6 bases and J by 4 bases, with 22 bases between. CDR3 size: 16 residues. CDR3 coding DNA: TGTGCCAGCAGGCTCGCCGGCCGAGAGGGCCGATACGAGCAGTACTTC. This codes for CASRLAGREGRYEQYF.

A remark on this clonotype: A much larger clone differs by one base, so this may be a read error. The rearrangement joins TRBV5-1 to TRBJ1-1; D unresolved. The germline gives CDR1 SGHRS, CDR2 YFSETQ. The CDR3 is 14 residues long. The CDR3 DNA sequence: TGTGCCAGCCCACCATTGAGGGAAGGCACTGAAGCTTTCTTT. It translates to CASPPLREGTEAFF.